This TCR beta chain derives from a study of cytomegalovirus exposure and HLA in healthy donors. The overall study: A subsequent analysis reported that the roughly 120 validation repertoires were produced on the same platform that had also been used for the roughly 670 first-cohort repertoires. Study conclusions and caveats: More than 150 TCR beta chains were listed as cytomegalovirus-associated. The majority of TCR sequences were rare, yet some public TCRs appeared in many donors.

Here immunoSEQ multiplex PCR was the method, and the copy in TCRdb shows in-frame clones only, minus some. The sample carries roughly 90,000 clones, less than 85% recorded once. As concerns this clone: The antigen is not known.

The germline CDR1 and CDR2 sequences are SEHNR and FQNEAQ (reference sequence). The CDR3 has 17 residues. Trimming at V came to 5 bases and at J to 0 bases, leaving 7 bases not matched to a gene. This TCR came from a man younger than 35 in good health and CMV-seropositive. What was sequenced was PBMCs. The chain employs TRBV7-9 and TRBJ2-1; 10 bases are shared with TRBD2. CDR3 amino acids: CASSPRTSGSSYNEQFF. DNA of the CDR3: TGTGCCAGCAGCCCCCGGACTAGCGGAAGCTCCTACAATGAGCAGTTCTTC.